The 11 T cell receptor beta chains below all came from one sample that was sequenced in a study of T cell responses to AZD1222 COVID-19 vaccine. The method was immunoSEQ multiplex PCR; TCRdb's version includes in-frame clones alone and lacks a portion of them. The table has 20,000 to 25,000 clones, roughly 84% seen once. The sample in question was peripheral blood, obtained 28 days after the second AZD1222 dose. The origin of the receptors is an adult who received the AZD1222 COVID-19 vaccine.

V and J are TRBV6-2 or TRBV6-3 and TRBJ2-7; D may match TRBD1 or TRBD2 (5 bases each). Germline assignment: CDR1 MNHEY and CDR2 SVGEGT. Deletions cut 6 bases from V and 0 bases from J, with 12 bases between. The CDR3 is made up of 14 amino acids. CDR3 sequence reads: CASSPLGVSYEQYF. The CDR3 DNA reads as TGTGCCAGCAGCCCATTGGGGGTCTCCTACGAGCAGTACTTC.

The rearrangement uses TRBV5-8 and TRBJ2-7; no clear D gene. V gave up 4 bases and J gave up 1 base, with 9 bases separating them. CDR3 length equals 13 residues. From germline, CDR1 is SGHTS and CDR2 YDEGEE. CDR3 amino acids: CASSQDRSYEQYF. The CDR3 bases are TGTGCCAGCAGCCAGGATAGGTCCTACGAGCAGTACTTC.

The CDR3: CASSERSRSARAFF. The CDR3 bases are TGTGCCAGCAGTGAAAGAAGTCGTTCCGCGCGGGCTTTCTTT. V and J are TRBV6-1 and TRBJ1-1; no definite D call. This CDR3 contains 14 residues. Germline loops: CDR1 MNHNS, CDR2 SASEGT. Trimming pared 2 bases from V and 11 bases from J, leaving 18 bases between.

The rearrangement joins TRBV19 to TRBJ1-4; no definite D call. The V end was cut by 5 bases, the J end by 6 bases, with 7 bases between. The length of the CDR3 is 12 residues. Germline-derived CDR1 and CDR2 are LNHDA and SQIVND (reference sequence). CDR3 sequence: CASSSDYEKLFF. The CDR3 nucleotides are TGTGCCAGTAGTTCGGACTATGAAAAACTGTTTTTT.

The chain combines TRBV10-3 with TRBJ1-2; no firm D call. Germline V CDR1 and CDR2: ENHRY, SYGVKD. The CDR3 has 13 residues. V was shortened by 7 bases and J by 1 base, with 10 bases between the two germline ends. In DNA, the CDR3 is TGTGCCATCAATAAAGGGCTTAACTATGGCTACACCTTC. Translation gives CAINKGLNYGYTF.

CDR3 DNA sequence: TGCGCCAGCAGCTTGAGAGGGGGTCGCACAGATACGCAGTATTTT. It encodes CASSLRGGRTDTQYF. The V call is TRBV5-1, the J call TRBJ2-3, with D perhaps TRBD1 (6 bases). The germline V and J ends were trimmed by 1 base and 1 base, with 10 bases remaining between them. CDR3 length: 15 amino acids. CDR1 and CDR2 (germline): SGHRS, YFSETQ.

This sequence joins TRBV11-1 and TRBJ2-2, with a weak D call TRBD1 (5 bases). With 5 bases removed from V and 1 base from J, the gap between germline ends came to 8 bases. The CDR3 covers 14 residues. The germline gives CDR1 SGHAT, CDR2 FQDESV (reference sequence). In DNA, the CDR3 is TGTGCCAGCAGCCGCACAGGGAACACCGGGGAGCTGTTTTTT. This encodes CASSRTGNTGELFF.

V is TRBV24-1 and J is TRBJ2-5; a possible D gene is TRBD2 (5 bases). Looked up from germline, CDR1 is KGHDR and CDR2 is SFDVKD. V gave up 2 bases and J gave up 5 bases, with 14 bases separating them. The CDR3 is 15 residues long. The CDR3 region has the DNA TGTGCCACCAGTGATTACCGGGAACCAAGGGAGACCCAGTACTTC. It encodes CATSDYREPRETQYF.

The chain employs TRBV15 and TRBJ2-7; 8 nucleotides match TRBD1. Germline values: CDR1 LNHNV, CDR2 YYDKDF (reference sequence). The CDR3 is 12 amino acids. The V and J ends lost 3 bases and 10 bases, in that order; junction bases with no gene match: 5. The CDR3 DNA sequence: TGTGCCACCAGCAGGACAGGGGATTCTCAGTACTTC. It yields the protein CATSRTGDSQYF.

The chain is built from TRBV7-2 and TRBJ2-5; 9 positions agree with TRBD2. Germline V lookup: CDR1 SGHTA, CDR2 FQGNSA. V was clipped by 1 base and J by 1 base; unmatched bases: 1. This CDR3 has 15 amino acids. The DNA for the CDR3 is TGTGCCAGCAGCTTAGTTAGCGGGAGCCAAGAGACCCAGTACTTC. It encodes CASSLVSGSQETQYF.

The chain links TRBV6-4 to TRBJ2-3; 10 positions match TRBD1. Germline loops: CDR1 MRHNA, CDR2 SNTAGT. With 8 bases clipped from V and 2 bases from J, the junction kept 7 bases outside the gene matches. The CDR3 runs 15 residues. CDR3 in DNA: TGTGCCAGCGGATCCGGGACAGGGGACACAGATACGCAGTATTTT. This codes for CASGSGTGDTDTQYF.